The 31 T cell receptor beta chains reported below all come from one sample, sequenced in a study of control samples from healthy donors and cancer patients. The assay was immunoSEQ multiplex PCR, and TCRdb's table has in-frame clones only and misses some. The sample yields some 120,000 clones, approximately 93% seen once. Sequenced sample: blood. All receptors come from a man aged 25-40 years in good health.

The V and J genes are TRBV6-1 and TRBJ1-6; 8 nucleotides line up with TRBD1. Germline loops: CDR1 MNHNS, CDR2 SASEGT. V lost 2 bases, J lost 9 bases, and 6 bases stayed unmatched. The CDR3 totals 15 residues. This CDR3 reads CASSELQGDGSPLHF. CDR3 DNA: TGTGCCAGCAGTGAACTACAGGGGGACGGTTCACCCCTCCACTTT.

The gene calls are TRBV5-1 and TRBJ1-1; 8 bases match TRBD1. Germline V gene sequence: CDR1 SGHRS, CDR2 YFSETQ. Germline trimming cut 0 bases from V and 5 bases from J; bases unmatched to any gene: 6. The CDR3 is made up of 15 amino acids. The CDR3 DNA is TGCGCCAGCAGCTTGGAGGGGCACAGGGGGACTGAAGCTTTCTTT. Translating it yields CASSLEGHRGTEAFF.

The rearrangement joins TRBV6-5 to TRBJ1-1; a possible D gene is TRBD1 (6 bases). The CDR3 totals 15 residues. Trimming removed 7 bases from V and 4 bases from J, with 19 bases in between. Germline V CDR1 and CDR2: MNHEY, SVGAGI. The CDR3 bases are TGTGCCAGCACCTCGTACACAGGGATGAGCACTGAAGCTTTCTTT. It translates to CASTSYTGMSTEAFF.

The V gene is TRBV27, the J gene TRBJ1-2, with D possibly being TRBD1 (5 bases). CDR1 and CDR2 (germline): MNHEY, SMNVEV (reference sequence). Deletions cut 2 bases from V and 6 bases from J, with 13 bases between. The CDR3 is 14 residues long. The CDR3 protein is CASSLRRGLDGYTF. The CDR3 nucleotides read TGTGCCAGCAGTTTAAGGAGGGGTTTGGATGGCTACACCTTC.

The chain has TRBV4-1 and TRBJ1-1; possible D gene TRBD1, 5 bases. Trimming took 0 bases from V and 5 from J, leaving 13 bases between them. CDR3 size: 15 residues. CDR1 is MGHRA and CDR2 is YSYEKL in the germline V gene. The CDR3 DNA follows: TGCGCCAGCAGCCAAGACAGCAGGGTTGGAACTGAAGCTTTCTTT. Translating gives CASSQDSRVGTEAFF.

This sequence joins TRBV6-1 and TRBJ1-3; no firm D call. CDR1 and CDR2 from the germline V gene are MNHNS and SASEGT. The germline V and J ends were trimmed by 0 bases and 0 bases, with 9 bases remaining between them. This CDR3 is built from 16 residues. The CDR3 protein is CASSEARQYSGNTIYF. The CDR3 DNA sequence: TGTGCCAGCAGTGAAGCAAGGCAGTACTCTGGAAACACCATATATTTT.

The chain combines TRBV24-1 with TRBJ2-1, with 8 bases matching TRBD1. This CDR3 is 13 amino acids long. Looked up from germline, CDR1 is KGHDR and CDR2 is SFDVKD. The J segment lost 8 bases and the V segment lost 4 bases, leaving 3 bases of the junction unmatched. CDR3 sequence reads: CATSEGQDDEQFF. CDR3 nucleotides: TGTGCCACCAGTGAGGGACAGGATGATGAGCAGTTCTTC.

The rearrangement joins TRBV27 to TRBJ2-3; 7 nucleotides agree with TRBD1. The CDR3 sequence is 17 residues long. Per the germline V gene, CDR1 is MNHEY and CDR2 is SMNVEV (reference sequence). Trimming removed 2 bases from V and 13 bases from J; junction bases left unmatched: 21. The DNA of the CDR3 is TGTGCCAGCAGTTTACCCCCCTCCCCCTACCGACAGGGCAGGGAGTATTTT. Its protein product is CASSLPPSPYRQGREYF.

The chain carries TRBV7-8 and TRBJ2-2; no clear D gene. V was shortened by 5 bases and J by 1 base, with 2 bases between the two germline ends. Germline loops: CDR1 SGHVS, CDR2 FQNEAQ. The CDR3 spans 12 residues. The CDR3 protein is CASSLNTGELFF. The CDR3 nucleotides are TGTGCCAGCAGCCTGAACACCGGGGAGCTGTTTTTT.

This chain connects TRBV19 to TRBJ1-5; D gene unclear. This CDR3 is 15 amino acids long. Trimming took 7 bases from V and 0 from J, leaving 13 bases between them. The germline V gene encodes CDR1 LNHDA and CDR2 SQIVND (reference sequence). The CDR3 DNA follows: TGTGCCAGTAACAGTGGTAGTCATAGCAATCAGCCCCAGCATTTT. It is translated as CASNSGSHSNQPQHF.

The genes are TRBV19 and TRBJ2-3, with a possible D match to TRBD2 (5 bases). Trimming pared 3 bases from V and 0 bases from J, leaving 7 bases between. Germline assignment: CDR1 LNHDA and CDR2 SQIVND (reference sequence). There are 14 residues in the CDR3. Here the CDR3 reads CASSIGGSTDTQYF. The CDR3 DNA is TGTGCCAGTAGTATCGGCGGGAGCACAGATACGCAGTATTTT.

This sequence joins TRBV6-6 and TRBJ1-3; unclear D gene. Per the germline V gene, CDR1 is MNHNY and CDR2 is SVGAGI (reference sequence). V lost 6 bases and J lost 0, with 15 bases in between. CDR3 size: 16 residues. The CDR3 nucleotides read TGTGCCAGCAGCGCAAACGCGGGTTCCTCTGGAAACACCATATATTTT. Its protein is CASSANAGSSGNTIYF.

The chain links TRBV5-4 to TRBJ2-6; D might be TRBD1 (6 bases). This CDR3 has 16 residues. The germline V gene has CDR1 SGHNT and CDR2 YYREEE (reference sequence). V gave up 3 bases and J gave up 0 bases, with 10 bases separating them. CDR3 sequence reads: CASSSRGASGANVLTF. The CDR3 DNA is TGTGCCAGCAGCTCCAGGGGAGCCTCTGGGGCCAACGTCCTGACTTTC.

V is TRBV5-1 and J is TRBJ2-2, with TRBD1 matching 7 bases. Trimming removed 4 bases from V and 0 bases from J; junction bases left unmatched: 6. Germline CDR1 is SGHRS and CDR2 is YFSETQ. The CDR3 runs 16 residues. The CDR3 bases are TGCGCCAGCAGCCCGGGACAGACTACGAACACCGGGGAGCTGTTTTTT. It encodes CASSPGQTTNTGELFF.

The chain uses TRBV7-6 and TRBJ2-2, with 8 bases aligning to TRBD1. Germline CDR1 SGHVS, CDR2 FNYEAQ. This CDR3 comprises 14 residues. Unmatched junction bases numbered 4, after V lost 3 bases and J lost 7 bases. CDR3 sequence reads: CASSFDRGGGELFF. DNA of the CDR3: TGTGCCAGCAGCTTTGACAGGGGCGGCGGGGAGCTGTTTTTT.

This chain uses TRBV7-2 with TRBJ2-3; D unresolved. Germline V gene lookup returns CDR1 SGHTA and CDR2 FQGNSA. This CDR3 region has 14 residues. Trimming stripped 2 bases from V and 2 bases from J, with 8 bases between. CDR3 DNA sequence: TGTGCCAGCAGCTTATTGGGGATCACAGATACGCAGTATTTT. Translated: CASSLLGITDTQYF.

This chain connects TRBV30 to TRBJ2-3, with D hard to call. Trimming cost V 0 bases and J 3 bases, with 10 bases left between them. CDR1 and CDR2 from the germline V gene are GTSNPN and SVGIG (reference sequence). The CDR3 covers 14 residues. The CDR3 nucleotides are TGTGCCTGGAGTGTATCGGCTACAACAGATACGCAGTATTTT. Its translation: CAWSVSATTDTQYF. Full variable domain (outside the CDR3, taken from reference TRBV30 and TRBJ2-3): SQTIHQWPATLVQPVGSPLSLECTVEGTSNPNLYWYRQAAGRGLQLLFYSVGIGQISSEVPQNLSASRPQDRQFILSSKKLLLSDSGFYLCAWSVSATTDTQYFGPGTRLTVL.

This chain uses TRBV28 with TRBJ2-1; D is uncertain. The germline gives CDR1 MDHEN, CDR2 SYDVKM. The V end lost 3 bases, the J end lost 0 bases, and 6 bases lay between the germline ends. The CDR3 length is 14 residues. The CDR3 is CASSLRSSYNEQFF. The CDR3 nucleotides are TGTGCCAGCAGTTTGAGGAGCTCCTACAATGAGCAGTTCTTC.

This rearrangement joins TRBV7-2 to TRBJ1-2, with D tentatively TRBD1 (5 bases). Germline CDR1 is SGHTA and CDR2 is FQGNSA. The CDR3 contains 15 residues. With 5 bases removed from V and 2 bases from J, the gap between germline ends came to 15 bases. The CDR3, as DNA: TGTGCCAGCAGCCCGTCAGCCAGGGAGAACTATGGCTACACCTTC. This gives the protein CASSPSARENYGYTF.

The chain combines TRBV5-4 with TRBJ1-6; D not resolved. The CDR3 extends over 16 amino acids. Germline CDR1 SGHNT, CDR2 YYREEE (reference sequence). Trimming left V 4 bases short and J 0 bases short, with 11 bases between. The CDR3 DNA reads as TGTGCCAGCAGCCGGGTTGGGAGCTCCTATAATTCACCCCTCCACTTT. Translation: CASSRVGSSYNSPLHF.

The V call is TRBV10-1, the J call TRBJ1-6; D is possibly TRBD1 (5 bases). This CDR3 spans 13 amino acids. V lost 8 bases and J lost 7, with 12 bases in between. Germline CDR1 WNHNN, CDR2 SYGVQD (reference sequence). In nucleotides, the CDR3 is TGCGCCAGCCGTGGGACGGGGAATTCACCCCTCCACTTT. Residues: CASRGTGNSPLHF.

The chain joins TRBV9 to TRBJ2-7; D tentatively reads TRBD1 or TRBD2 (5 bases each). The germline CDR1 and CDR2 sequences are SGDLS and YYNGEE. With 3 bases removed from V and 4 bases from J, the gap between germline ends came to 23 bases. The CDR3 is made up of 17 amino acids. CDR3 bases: TGTGCCAGCAGCGCTCCAAATAGGGGCAGCGGTTCATACGAGCAGTACGTC. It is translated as CASSAPNRGSGSYEQYV.

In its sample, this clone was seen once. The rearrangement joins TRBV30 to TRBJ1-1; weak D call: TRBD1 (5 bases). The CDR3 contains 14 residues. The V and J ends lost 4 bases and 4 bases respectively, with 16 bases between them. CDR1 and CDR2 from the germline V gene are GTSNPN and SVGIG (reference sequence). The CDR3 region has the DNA TGTGCCTGGACCTTATGGCAGGGTACCACTGAAGCTTTCTTT. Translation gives CAWTLWQGTTEAFF.

CDR3 nucleotide sequence: TGTGCCAGCAGTGCCCATCGAAGGACTGAAGCTTTCTTT. Its protein is CASSAHRRTEAFF. This chain links TRBV6-4 with TRBJ1-1, with D unresolved. Per the germline V gene, CDR1 is MRHNA and CDR2 is SNTAGT. Trimming took 4 bases from V and 5 from J, leaving 11 bases between them. This CDR3 region has 13 residues.

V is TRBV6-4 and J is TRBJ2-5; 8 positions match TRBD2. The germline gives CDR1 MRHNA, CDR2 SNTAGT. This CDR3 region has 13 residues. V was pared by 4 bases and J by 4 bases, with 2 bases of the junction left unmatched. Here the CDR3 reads CASSGLAGETQYF. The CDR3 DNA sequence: TGTGCCAGCAGTGGCCTAGCGGGAGAGACCCAGTACTTC.

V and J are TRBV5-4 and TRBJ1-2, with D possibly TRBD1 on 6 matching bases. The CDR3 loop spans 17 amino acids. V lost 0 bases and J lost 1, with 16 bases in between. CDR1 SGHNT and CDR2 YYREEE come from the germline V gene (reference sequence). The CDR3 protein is CASSLGGAGHNNYGYTF. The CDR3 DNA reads TGTGCCAGCAGCTTGGGGGGGGCAGGGCACAATAACTATGGCTACACCTTC.

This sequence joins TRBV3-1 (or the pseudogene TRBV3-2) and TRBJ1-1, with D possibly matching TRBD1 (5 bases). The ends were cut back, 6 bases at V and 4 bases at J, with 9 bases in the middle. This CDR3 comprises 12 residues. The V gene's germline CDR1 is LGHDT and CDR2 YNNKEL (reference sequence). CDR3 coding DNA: TGTGCCAGCAGGGAAAGGGGCACTGAAGCTTTCTTT. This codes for CASRERGTEAFF.

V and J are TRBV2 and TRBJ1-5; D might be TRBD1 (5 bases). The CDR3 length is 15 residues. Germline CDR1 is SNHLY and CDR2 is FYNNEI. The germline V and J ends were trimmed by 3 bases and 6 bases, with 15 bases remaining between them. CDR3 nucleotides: TGTGCCAGCAGTGAGGGCAGGGCGAGAGGTCAGCCCCAGCATTTT. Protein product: CASSEGRARGQPQHF.

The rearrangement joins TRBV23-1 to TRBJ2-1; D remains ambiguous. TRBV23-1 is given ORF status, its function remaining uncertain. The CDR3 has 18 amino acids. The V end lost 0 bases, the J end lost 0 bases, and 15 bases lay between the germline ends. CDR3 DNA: TGCGCCAGCAGTCAATCAAAGGGCACCCCCCTCTCCTACAATGAGCAGTTCTTC. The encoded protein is CASSQSKGTPLSYNEQFF.

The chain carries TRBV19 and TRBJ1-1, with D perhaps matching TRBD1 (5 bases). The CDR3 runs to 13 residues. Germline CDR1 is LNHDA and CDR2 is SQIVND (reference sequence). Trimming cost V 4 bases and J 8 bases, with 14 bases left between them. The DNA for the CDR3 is TGTGCCAGTAGTAAGGCGGCCGGGGGGGAAGCTTTCTTT. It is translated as CASSKAAGGEAFF.

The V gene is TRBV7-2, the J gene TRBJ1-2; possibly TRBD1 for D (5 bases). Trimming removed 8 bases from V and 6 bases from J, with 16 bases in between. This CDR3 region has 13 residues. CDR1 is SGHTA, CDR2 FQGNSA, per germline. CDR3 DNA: TGTGCCAGCGCCCCTGCGGGACCAGATGGCTACACCTTC. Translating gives CASAPAGPDGYTF.